The next 22 T cell receptor beta chains were all read from a single sample in a study of graft-versus-host responses after intestinal transplantation. Which antigens these TCRs recognize remains unknown. The data were produced by immunoSEQ multiplex PCR, yet TCRdb's version contains in-frame clones alone and is incomplete. This table holds some 110,000 clones, approximately 93% found once. This specimen was unstimulated CD8+ T cells sorted from spleen or lymph node cells, taken before transplant. These receptors originate from a human donor who was the organ donor for an intestinal transplant.

The chain uses TRBV18 and TRBJ2-5, with D maybe TRBD1 (6 bases). This CDR3 comprises 15 residues. The ends were cut back, 6 bases at V and 1 base at J, with 15 bases in the middle. Germline CDR1 and CDR2: KGHSH and LQKENI. CDR3 protein: CASSTPGATQETQYF. CDR3 in DNA: TGTGCCAGCTCCACGCCAGGGGCGACCCAAGAGACCCAGTACTTC.

J is TRBJ2-2 and V is TRBV30; D perhaps matches TRBD1 (6 bases). Germline V gives CDR1 GTSNPN, CDR2 SVGIG (reference sequence). The CDR3 covers 12 residues. The V and J ends lost 4 bases and 8 bases respectively, with 11 bases between them. Here the CDR3 DNA reads TGTGCCTGGACCTCAGGACAGGGGGAGCTGTTTTTT. Amino acids: CAWTSGQGELFF.

This chain connects TRBV19 to TRBJ1-5, with D possibly matching TRBD1 (6 bases). V lost 4 bases, J lost 3 bases, and 31 bases lay in between. CDR3 size: 21 residues. Germline loops: CDR1 LNHDA, CDR2 SQIVND (reference sequence). Here the CDR3 reads CASSSRTAGLFRLFFNQPQHF. The CDR3 DNA follows: TGTGCCAGTAGTAGCCGGACAGCCGGGTTATTTCGTTTGTTCTTCAATCAGCCCCAGCATTTT.

The rearrangement uses TRBV5-4 and TRBJ1-1; possibly TRBD1 for D (5 bases). This CDR3 is built from 14 residues. Deletions cut 1 base from V and 2 bases from J, with 9 bases between. From germline, CDR1 is SGHNT and CDR2 YYREEE (reference sequence). The CDR3 nucleotides are TGTGCCAGCAGCTTGTGGGGGGGTAACACTGAAGCTTTCTTT. Translating it yields CASSLWGGNTEAFF.

J is TRBJ2-7 and V is TRBV27, with 8 bases identical to TRBD2. This CDR3 has 14 amino acids. V lost 5 bases to trimming and J lost 2 bases; unmatched junction nucleotides: 5. Per the germline V gene, CDR1 is MNHEY and CDR2 is SMNVEV (reference sequence). CDR3 amino acids: CASSHRGGPYEQYF. The CDR3 DNA sequence: TGTGCCAGCAGTCACCGCGGGGGGCCCTACGAGCAGTACTTC.

This clone has a handful of counts. The J gene is TRBJ2-7, the V gene TRBV19, with a possible D match to TRBD2 (5 bases). The germline V gene has CDR1 LNHDA and CDR2 SQIVND (reference sequence). This CDR3 has 14 amino acids. Trimming shortened V by 3 bases and J by 0 bases, and 9 bases separated the two germline ends. The chain's CDR3 is CASSMRVYSYEQYF. CDR3 sequence (DNA): TGTGCCAGTAGTATGCGGGTATACTCCTACGAGCAGTACTTC.

V gene TRBV29-1 combines with J gene TRBJ2-1; D call uncertain. Trimming shortened V by 5 bases and J by 4 bases, and 18 bases separated the two germline ends. CDR1 and CDR2 from the germline V gene are SQVTM and ANQGSEA. This CDR3 region has 15 residues. The CDR3 sequence is CSVIQAATVYNEQFF. In DNA, the CDR3 is TGCAGCGTTATCCAGGCTGCTACGGTATACAATGAGCAGTTCTTC.

This chain links TRBV10-3 with TRBJ1-2, with unresolved D. CDR1 is ENHRY and CDR2 is SYGVKD in the germline V gene. The V end lost 3 bases, the J end lost 2 bases, and 7 bases lay between the germline ends. This CDR3 has 13 amino acids. The CDR3 here is CAISEDGNYGYTF. CDR3 sequence (DNA): TGTGCCATCAGTGAAGACGGAAACTATGGCTACACCTTC.

The rearrangement links TRBV19 to TRBJ2-5; the D is unclear. The CDR3 runs 14 residues. The germline V gene has CDR1 LNHDA and CDR2 SQIVND (reference sequence). Trimming removed 5 bases at V and 0 bases at J, with 10 bases between. The CDR3 protein is CASSPLGNQETQYF. CDR3 sequence (DNA): TGTGCCAGTAGTCCGCTGGGAAACCAAGAGACCCAGTACTTC.

The V gene is TRBV12-5, the J gene TRBJ1-5; 7 bases are shared with TRBD1. Germline trimming cut 5 bases from V and 4 bases from J; bases unmatched to any gene: 8. Germline V lookup: CDR1 LGHNT, CDR2 FRNRAP. This CDR3 region has 15 residues. The CDR3 nucleotides are TGTGCTAGTGGTATCGGGGACAGCCCTAATCAGCCCCAGCATTTT. Protein product: CASGIGDSPNQPQHF.

This rearrangement joins TRBV6-5 to TRBJ2-1; D might be TRBD2 (6 bases). Germline CDR1 and CDR2: MNHEY and SVGAGI. CDR3 length: 14 residues. V gave up 2 bases and J gave up 2 bases, with 7 bases separating them. Written as DNA, the CDR3 is TGTGCCAGCAGTTACCGGGGGACCTACAATGAGCAGTTCTTC. Translating it yields CASSYRGTYNEQFF.

This clone appeared a single time. The rearrangement joins TRBV29-1 to TRBJ1-1; 7 bases match TRBD1. J lost 0 bases, V lost 7 bases, and 8 bases had no gene match. The CDR3 is 14 residues long. Germline CDR1 reads SQVTM; CDR2 reads ANQGSEA. The CDR3 protein is CSAGTANMNTEAFF. Written as DNA, the CDR3 is TGCAGCGCAGGGACAGCCAACATGAACACTGAAGCTTTCTTT.

The chain is built from TRBV5-8 and TRBJ2-7; a possible D gene is TRBD1 (5 bases). Trimming took 4 bases from V and 1 from J, leaving 12 bases between them. This CDR3 is built from 14 residues. CDR1 and CDR2 (germline): SGHTS, YDEGEE. DNA for the CDR3: TGTGCCAGCAGCGAGGACATGGAGTCCTACGAGCAGTACTTC. This sequence encodes CASSEDMESYEQYF.

The chain carries TRBV27 and TRBJ2-1; no definite D call. This CDR3 spans 12 amino acids. The germline V and J ends were trimmed by 6 bases and 6 bases, with 9 bases remaining between them. In germline, CDR1 is MNHEY, CDR2 SMNVEV (reference sequence). The chain's CDR3 is CASSSPANEQFF. The CDR3, as DNA: TGTGCCAGCAGCTCCCCTGCCAATGAGCAGTTCTTC.

This clone has more than one count but fewer than ten. This chain joins TRBV6-1 and TRBJ2-7; 7 nucleotides match TRBD1. CDR1 and CDR2 from the germline V gene are MNHNS and SASEGT. There are 13 residues in the CDR3. After removal of 7 bases from V and 4 bases from J, the junction contained 7 bases not matched to a gene. The CDR3 DNA reads TGTGCCAGCAATCTGTACAGGGGTTACGAGCAGTACTTC. Translated: CASNLYRGYEQYF.

This chain's CDR3 is CASSLGGSGRSEQYF. DNA of the CDR3: TGTGCCAGCAGTTTAGGGGGTAGCGGGAGAAGCGAGCAGTACTTC. This chain uses TRBV6-5 with TRBJ2-7; 9 positions match TRBD2. The CDR3 has 15 residues. Germline values: CDR1 MNHEY, CDR2 SVGAGI. The V and J ends lost 4 bases and 6 bases, in that order; junction bases with no gene match: 10.

The V call is TRBV5-8, the J call TRBJ2-7; 12 nucleotides align to TRBD2. V shed 4 bases, J shed 2 bases, and the junction held 1 base outside the gene matches. In germline, CDR1 is SGHTS, CDR2 YDEGEE. CDR3 size: 14 residues. CDR3 in DNA: TGTGCCAGCAGCCGGACTAGCGGGGCCTACGAGCAGTACTTC. This translates into CASSRTSGAYEQYF. Full variable domain (rest looked up from reference TRBV5-8 and TRBJ2-7): EAGVTQSPTHLIKTRGQQATLRCSPISGHTSVYWYQQALGLGLQFLLWYDEGEERNRGNFPPRFSGRQFPNYSSELNVNALELEDSALYLCASSRTSGAYEQYFGPGTRLTVT.

This chain connects TRBV27 to TRBJ2-7; D is undetermined. CDR1 and CDR2 (germline): MNHEY, SMNVEV (reference sequence). This CDR3 is 16 amino acids long. V was pared by 1 base and J by 1 base, with 14 bases between. DNA of the CDR3: TGTGCCAGCAGTTTATTATTCCCCATCTGGTCCTACGAGCAGTACTTC. Translating it yields CASSLLFPIWSYEQYF.

This clone is a singleton in its sample. This chain uses TRBV7-9 with TRBJ1-2; TRBD1 is a possible D gene (6 bases). The CDR3 is made up of 12 amino acids. The germline CDR1 and CDR2 sequences are SEHNR and FQNEAQ (reference sequence). The ends were cut back, 7 bases at V and 4 bases at J, with 10 bases in the middle. The CDR3 nucleotides are TGTGCCAGCACACCGACAGGCTATGGCTACACCTTC. This gives the protein CASTPTGYGYTF.

This sequence joins TRBV4-1 and TRBJ2-1; D is perhaps TRBD2 (6 bases). CDR1 MGHRA and CDR2 YSYEKL come from the germline V gene. The CDR3 spans 16 residues. Trimming removed 3 bases at V and 0 bases at J, with 12 bases between. CDR3 DNA: TGCGCCAGCAGCCAGGCAGTCGGGAGCTCCTACAATGAGCAGTTCTTC. Translating gives CASSQAVGSSYNEQFF.

This chain connects TRBV7-8 to TRBJ2-1, with TRBD2 matching over 11 bases. Germline V lookup: CDR1 SGHVS, CDR2 FQNEAQ. The CDR3 loop spans 15 amino acids. The junction had 7 bases not matched to a gene; V was cut back by 2 bases and J by 10 bases. CDR3 DNA: TGTGCCAGCAGCTTACGTAGCGGGAGGGTTGGCGAGCAGTTCTTC. This sequence encodes CASSLRSGRVGEQFF.

Of note for this clone: Sequence at one end of the junction differs from germline and may be a read error. The genes are TRBV5-8 and TRBJ2-7, with 8 bases lining up with TRBD2. This CDR3 has 14 amino acids. Germline V CDR1 and CDR2: SGHTS, YDEGEE. This CDR3 is CASSLTLSGSPSRF. CDR3 bases: TGTGCCAGCAGCTTAACCCTCAGCGGGAGCCCCTCGCGCTTC.